The 22 T cell receptor beta chains in this list originate from one sample, sequenced in a study of blood T cell repertoires in COVID-19. Some clones are missing from TCRdb's copy, which holds only in-frame ones; the method was immunoSEQ multiplex PCR. The sample consists of around 200,000 clones, 70% to 85% of them appearing once. Input material: peripheral blood. These receptors all stem from a woman of 80 years or more with acute or convalescent COVID-19.

With respect to this clone: Germline and junction disagree at one end, which may indicate a read error. The chain employs TRBV29-1 and TRBJ1-5; possible D gene TRBD1, 5 bases. This CDR3 comprises 13 residues. CDR1 is SQVTM, CDR2 ANQGSEA, per germline. CDR3 sequence reads: CSVGGHGNQPQHF. The CDR3 coding sequence is TGCAGCGTTGGGGGCCATGGCAACCAGCCCCAGCATTTT.

The chain combines TRBV2 with TRBJ2-2; 7 bases line up with TRBD2. Germline V gene sequence: CDR1 SNHLY, CDR2 FYNNEI. J lost 4 bases, V lost 5 bases, and 7 bases had no gene match. The CDR3 totals 15 residues. CDR3 sequence: CASSPKWGGTGELFF. The CDR3 DNA sequence: TGTGCCAGCAGTCCCAAGTGGGGGGGCACCGGGGAGCTGTTTTTT.

This chain connects TRBV6-5 to TRBJ2-1, with 9 bases lining up with TRBD2. The germline gives CDR1 MNHEY, CDR2 SVGAGI. Trimming cost V 0 bases and J 11 bases; bases outside gene matches: 8. The CDR3 has 15 residues. The CDR3 region is CASSYSRGLAGKQFF. As DNA, the CDR3 is TGTGCCAGCAGTTACTCGCGGGGACTAGCTGGGAAGCAGTTCTTC.

The chain uses TRBV29-1 and TRBJ2-5; D is perhaps TRBD1 (6 bases). The germline V gene has CDR1 SQVTM and CDR2 ANQGSEA. The CDR3 loop spans 14 amino acids. V lost 7 bases and J lost 5, with 20 bases in between. The CDR3 DNA sequence: TGCAGCGCCACGCTGATCGACAGGTACGAGACCCAGTACTTC. This gives the protein CSATLIDRYETQYF.

The rearrangement joins TRBV29-1 to TRBJ1-4; perhaps TRBD1 as D (5 bases). This CDR3 contains 11 residues. V gave up 4 bases and J gave up 16 bases, with 16 bases separating them. Germline CDR1 is SQVTM and CDR2 is ANQGSEA. Here the CDR3 DNA reads TGCAGCGTTGGCGGCCCGGACAAGAAGTTTTTT. Its protein product is CSVGGPDKKFF. The full variable domain, with the rest looked up from reference TRBV29-1 and TRBJ1-4, is SAVISQKPSRDICQRGTSLTIQCQVDSQVTMMFWYRQQPGQSLTLIATANQGSEATYESGFVIDKFPISRPNLTFSTLTVSNMSPEDSSIYLCSVGGPDKKFFGSGTQLSVL.

This sequence joins TRBV7-8 and TRBJ1-1, with D perhaps matching TRBD1 (5 bases). The V end was cut by 4 bases, the J end by 6 bases, with 9 bases between. The CDR3 totals 12 residues. Germline V CDR1 and CDR2: SGHVS, FQNEAQ. CDR3 DNA: TGTGCCAGCAGCTGGGGGAGGTCTGAAGCTTTCTTT. Translation gives CASSWGRSEAFF.

This clone was counted a single time. The rearrangement links TRBV19 to TRBJ1-4; D perhaps matches TRBD1 (6 bases). Trimming pared 5 bases from V and 4 bases from J, leaving 14 bases between. The CDR3 consists of 15 residues. Germline V gives CDR1 LNHDA, CDR2 SQIVND (reference sequence). DNA of the CDR3: TGTGCCAGTAGTCCCGGGGGGGCCCGTAATGAAAAACTGTTTTTT. It is translated as CASSPGGARNEKLFF.

This rearrangement joins TRBV6-5 to TRBJ1-5; tentative D call: TRBD1 (5 bases). V was clipped by 5 bases and J by 3 bases, with 11 bases between them. The germline CDR1 and CDR2 sequences are MNHEY and SVGAGI. The CDR3 is 14 amino acids. The CDR3 reads CASSPDTDNQPQHF. The DNA of the CDR3 is TGTGCCAGCAGTCCGGACACAGACAATCAGCCCCAGCATTTT.

CDR3 sequence: CASSEGTGANYGYTF. CDR3 DNA: TGTGCCAGCAGTGAAGGTACAGGCGCCAACTATGGCTACACCTTC. The chain couples TRBV6-1 to TRBJ1-2; tentatively, D is TRBD1 (5 bases). This CDR3 comprises 15 residues. V was clipped by 1 base and J by 2 bases, with 11 bases between them. Germline values: CDR1 MNHNS, CDR2 SASEGT.

This chain connects TRBV7-2 to TRBJ2-7; 7 positions match TRBD2. V gave up 5 bases and J gave up 0 bases; unmatched junction bases: 4. This CDR3 is 14 amino acids long. The germline V gene has CDR1 SGHTA and CDR2 FQGNSA. The CDR3 DNA reads as TGTGCCAGCAGCGGGAGGGCAGTCTCCTACGAGCAGTACTTC. It translates to CASSGRAVSYEQYF.

This chain connects TRBV24-1 to TRBJ2-3; 15 bases map to TRBD2. The V gene's germline CDR1 is KGHDR and CDR2 SFDVKD. Unmatched junction bases numbered 9, after V lost 3 bases and J lost 6 bases. There are 18 residues in the CDR3. In DNA form, the CDR3 reads TGTGCCACCAGTGATCACAGGACTAGCGGGAGGGCCACCGATACGCAGTATTTT. Translating it yields CATSDHRTSGRATDTQYF.

The chain links TRBV30 to TRBJ2-5, with D possibly being TRBD2 (5 bases). Germline CDR1 GTSNPN, CDR2 SVGIG (reference sequence). The V and J ends lost 1 base and 3 bases respectively, with 24 bases between them. The CDR3 totals 18 residues. CDR3 amino acids: CAWSDWSRGYGPKETQYF. The DNA for the CDR3 is TGTGCCTGGAGTGATTGGTCTCGAGGGTACGGGCCAAAAGAGACCCAGTACTTC.

J is TRBJ2-5 and V is TRBV9, with 7 bases lining up with TRBD2. There are 14 residues in the CDR3. Germline V CDR1 and CDR2: SGDLS, YYNGEE. Trimming took 0 bases from V and 5 from J; bases not matched to a gene: 4. The CDR3 is CASSVAGSGETQYF. The CDR3, as DNA: TGTGCCAGCAGCGTAGCAGGTAGCGGGGAGACCCAGTACTTC.

The chain couples TRBV30 to TRBJ2-7; 7 bases match TRBD1. The CDR3 spans 14 residues. The V and J ends lost 3 bases and 5 bases, in that order; junction bases with no gene match: 10. Germline CDR1 GTSNPN, CDR2 SVGIG (reference sequence). The CDR3 spells CAWSLAGGGNEQYF. In nucleotides, the CDR3 is TGTGCCTGGAGCTTAGCAGGGGGTGGGAACGAGCAGTACTTC. The full variable domain, its missing parts supplied by reference TRBV30 and TRBJ2-7, is SQTIHQWPATLVQPVGSPLSLECTVEGTSNPNLYWYRQAAGRGLQLLFYSVGIGQISSEVPQNLSASRPQDRQFILSSKKLLLSDSGFYLCAWSLAGGGNEQYFGPGTRLTVT.

The chain recombines TRBV11-3 with TRBJ2-2; a weak D match, TRBD1 (6 bases). CDR1 and CDR2 (germline): SGHNT, YENEEA. This CDR3 region has 17 residues. V lost 2 bases, J lost 5 bases, and 18 bases lay in between. The CDR3 nucleotides read TGTGCCAGCAGCTTATTGGGGGCCGGGGTTCTGACCGGGGAGCTGTTTTTT. Its translation: CASSLLGAGVLTGELFF.

The gene calls are TRBV4-1 and TRBJ2-3; a possible D gene is TRBD2 (6 bases). V was clipped by 0 bases and J by 1 base, with 14 bases between them. Germline loops: CDR1 MGHRA, CDR2 YSYEKL. This CDR3 has 17 residues. The CDR3 sequence is CASSQDPGRGGTDTQYF. The CDR3 region has the DNA TGCGCCAGCAGCCAAGATCCTGGGCGGGGTGGCACAGATACGCAGTATTTT.

This clone appeared a single time. The chain is built from TRBV10-3 and TRBJ1-5; 7 bases are shared with TRBD1. Germline CDR1 ENHRY, CDR2 SYGVKD. The V and J ends lost 7 bases and 6 bases, in that order; junction bases with no gene match: 6. This CDR3 has 13 residues. The CDR3 sequence is CAITKDRSQPQHF. The DNA for the CDR3 is TGTGCCATCACCAAGGACAGGTCTCAGCCCCAGCATTTT.

The CDR3 sequence is CATSRDPGTQYEQYF. CDR3 DNA: TGTGCCACCAGCAGAGATCCCGGGACACAATACGAGCAGTACTTC. The chain uses TRBV15 and TRBJ2-7, with a tentative D call TRBD1 (6 bases). Deletions cut 0 bases from V and 4 bases from J, with 13 bases between. This CDR3 has 15 residues. Germline V lookup: CDR1 LNHNV, CDR2 YYDKDF (reference sequence).

In regard to this clone: An end of the junction differs from the germline gene, which may be a read error. The V gene is TRBV7-9, the J gene TRBJ2-7; TRBD2 matches 8 bases. The CDR3 covers 14 residues. Per germline, CDR1 SEHNR and CDR2 FQNEAQ (reference sequence). The DNA of the CDR3 is TGTGCCAGCAGCATCCTAGCGGGCTCCAACGAGCAGTACTTC. Residues: CASSILAGSNEQYF.

The genes are TRBV5-1 and TRBJ2-1; TRBD2 is a possible D gene (6 bases). Trimming cost V 4 bases and J 4 bases, with 15 bases left between them. The CDR3 loop spans 15 amino acids. Germline V lookup: CDR1 SGHRS, CDR2 YFSETQ. CDR3 protein: CASSLGGGTYNEQFF. CDR3 sequence (DNA): TGCGCCAGCAGCCTTGGGGGAGGAACGTACAATGAGCAGTTCTTC.

The V gene is TRBV7-2, the J gene TRBJ2-3; 12 bases fit TRBD2. CDR1 and CDR2 from the germline V gene are SGHTA and FQGNSA. Losses at the gene ends were 1 base for V and 6 bases for J; bases not matched to a gene: 5. The CDR3 contains 16 residues. The CDR3 reads CASSLGLAGGLDTQYF. The DNA for the CDR3 is TGTGCCAGCAGCTTAGGGCTAGCGGGGGGGCTGGATACGCAGTATTTT.

This clone was observed once. The chain links TRBV9 to TRBJ2-3, with 10 bases lining up with TRBD1. Germline trimming cut 3 bases from V and 3 bases from J; bases unmatched to any gene: 1. The CDR3 is made up of 14 amino acids. The germline V gene encodes CDR1 SGDLS and CDR2 YYNGEE. Written as DNA, the CDR3 is TGTGCCAGCAGCGCGGGACAGGGGACAGATACGCAGTATTTT. This sequence encodes CASSAGQGTDTQYF.